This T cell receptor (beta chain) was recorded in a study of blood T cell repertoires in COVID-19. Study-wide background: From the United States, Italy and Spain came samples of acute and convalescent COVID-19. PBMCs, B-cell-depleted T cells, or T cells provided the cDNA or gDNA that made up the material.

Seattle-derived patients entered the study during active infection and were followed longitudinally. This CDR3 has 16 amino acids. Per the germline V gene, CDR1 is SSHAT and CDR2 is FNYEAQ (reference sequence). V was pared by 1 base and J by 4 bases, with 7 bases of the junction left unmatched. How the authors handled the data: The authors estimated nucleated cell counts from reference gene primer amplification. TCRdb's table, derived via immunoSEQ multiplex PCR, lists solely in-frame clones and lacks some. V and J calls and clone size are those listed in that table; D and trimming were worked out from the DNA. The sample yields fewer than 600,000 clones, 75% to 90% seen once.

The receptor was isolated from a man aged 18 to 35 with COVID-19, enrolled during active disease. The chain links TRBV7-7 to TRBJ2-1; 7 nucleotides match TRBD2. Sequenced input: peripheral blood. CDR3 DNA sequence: TGTGCCAGCAGCTTAGGGGCCCAGCGGGGTTACAATGAGCAGTTCTTC. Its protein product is CASSLGAQRGYNEQFF.